These T cell receptor beta chains were read from a single sample in a study of cytomegalovirus exposure and HLA in healthy donors. TCRdb keeps only in-frame clones here, not all; method: immunoSEQ multiplex PCR. This sample has over 95,000 clones, with approximately 80% found just once. The sequencing input was PBMCs. Receptor source: a man aged 35-49 years in good health and CMV-seropositive. CDR3s include the opening cysteine and the closing phenylalanine or tryptophan. The order of the fields is clone size, J gene, D gene, V gene, CDR3 protein, CDR3 DNA. The D gene is left open where the match is weak. Clone size is shown for a subset of rows, as once, few, many or a class of expanded clone.

clone_size: few
j_call: TRBJ2-1
d_call: -
v_call: TRBV5-1
cdr3_aa: CASSDDTLLNEQFF
cdr3_nt: TGCGCCAGCAGCGATGACACCCTCCTGAATGAGCAGTTCTTC

clone_size: -
j_call: TRBJ2-6
d_call: -
v_call: TRBV4-3
cdr3_aa: CASSQESTGFGANVLTF
cdr3_nt: TGCGCCAGCAGCCAAGAGTCTACGGGGTTTGGCGCCAACGTCCTGACTTTC

clone_size: -
j_call: TRBJ1-3
d_call: -
v_call: TRBV7-2
cdr3_aa: CASSHSSGNTIYF
cdr3_nt: TGTGCCAGCAGCCATAGCTCTGGAAACACCATATATTTT

clone_size: -
j_call: TRBJ2-2
d_call: -
v_call: TRBV5-1
cdr3_aa: CASSLEGTNTGELFF
cdr3_nt: TGCGCCAGCAGCTTGGAGGGGACGAACACCGGGGAGCTGTTTTTT

clone_size: -
j_call: TRBJ2-7
d_call: -
v_call: TRBV4-3
cdr3_aa: CASRGGDAYEQYF
cdr3_nt: TGCGCCAGCAGGGGGGGAGACGCCTACGAGCAGTACTTC

clone_size: -
j_call: TRBJ2-3
d_call: TRBD2
v_call: TRBV4-3
cdr3_aa: CASSRIPAGGSTDTQYF
cdr3_nt: TGCGCCAGCAGCCGAATACCAGCGGGGGGTTCAACAGATACGCAGTATTTT

clone_size: -
j_call: TRBJ2-5
d_call: TRBD1
v_call: TRBV10-3
cdr3_aa: CAISEPGQGAGETQYF
cdr3_nt: TGTGCCATCAGTGAACCGGGACAGGGGGCTGGAGAGACCCAGTACTTC

clone_size: -
j_call: TRBJ2-2
d_call: -
v_call: TRBV6-4
cdr3_aa: CASSESTGELFF
cdr3_nt: TGTGCCAGCAGTGAGTCGACCGGGGAGCTGTTTTTT

clone_size: -
j_call: TRBJ1-1
d_call: -
v_call: TRBV28
cdr3_aa: CASTLSPYEAFF
cdr3_nt: TGTGCCAGCACCCTTAGTCCCTATGAAGCTTTCTTT

clone_size: -
j_call: TRBJ2-3
d_call: TRBD2
v_call: TRBV19
cdr3_aa: CASSPGGSTDTQYF
cdr3_nt: TGTGCCAGTAGTCCGGGAGGCAGCACAGATACGCAGTATTTT

clone_size: -
j_call: TRBJ1-2
d_call: -
v_call: TRBV11-1
cdr3_aa: CASSFSVSYGYTF
cdr3_nt: TGTGCCAGCAGCTTCTCTGTCAGCTATGGCTACACCTTC

clone_size: -
j_call: TRBJ1-5
d_call: TRBD1
v_call: TRBV28
cdr3_aa: CASSLGQRSNQPQHF
cdr3_nt: TGTGCCAGCAGTTTGGGACAGCGTAGCAATCAGCCCCAGCATTTT

clone_size: -
j_call: TRBJ2-5
d_call: -
v_call: TRBV21-1
cdr3_aa: CASSKVSMQGGKTQYF
cdr3_nt: TGTGCCAGCAGCAAAGTTAGCATGCAGGGTGGAAAGACCCAGTACTTC

clone_size: -
j_call: TRBJ1-1
d_call: TRBD1
v_call: TRBV30
cdr3_aa: CAWRGQGVTEAFF
cdr3_nt: TGTGCCTGGAGAGGACAGGGGGTTACTGAAGCTTTCTTT

clone_size: -
j_call: TRBJ1-2
d_call: -
v_call: TRBV4-3
cdr3_aa: CASSQERVAGYTF
cdr3_nt: TGCGCCAGCAGCCAAGAGAGGGTGGCGGGCTACACCTTC

clone_size: -
j_call: TRBJ1-5
d_call: TRBD1
v_call: TRBV18
cdr3_aa: CASSPYPLTRTGEEGPQHF
cdr3_nt: TGTGCCAGCTCACCCTACCCTCTAACCAGGACAGGGGAAGAAGGGCCCCAGCATTTT

clone_size: -
j_call: TRBJ1-1
d_call: TRBD1
v_call: TRBV13
cdr3_aa: CASSRQGRTEAFF
cdr3_nt: TGTGCCAGCAGCCGACAGGGGAGGACTGAAGCTTTCTTT

clone_size: -
j_call: TRBJ1-3
d_call: -
v_call: TRBV6-5
cdr3_aa: CASSRQASGNTIYF
cdr3_nt: TGTGCCAGCAGCCGACAGGCCTCTGGAAACACCATATATTTT

clone_size: -
j_call: TRBJ2-2
d_call: -
v_call: TRBV29-1
cdr3_aa: CSVEIVGASNTGELFF
cdr3_nt: TGCAGCGTTGAAATAGTGGGCGCGTCAAACACCGGGGAGCTGTTTTTT

clone_size: few
j_call: TRBJ2-1
d_call: -
v_call: TRBV11-2
cdr3_aa: CASSSYSGSYNEQFF
cdr3_nt: TGTGCCAGCAGCTCCTACAGTGGCTCCTACAATGAGCAGTTCTTC

clone_size: -
j_call: TRBJ1-5
d_call: TRBD1
v_call: TRBV19
cdr3_aa: CASSIGWDRDLFSNQPQHF
cdr3_nt: TGTGCCAGTAGTATAGGCTGGGACAGGGACCTGTTTAGCAATCAGCCCCAGCATTTT

clone_size: -
j_call: TRBJ2-5
d_call: TRBD1
v_call: TRBV4-1
cdr3_aa: CASSQRQGVKTQYF
cdr3_nt: TGCGCCAGCAGCCAAAGACAGGGTGTCAAGACCCAGTACTTC

clone_size: -
j_call: TRBJ2-3
d_call: -
v_call: TRBV5-4
cdr3_aa: CASSSVGGHADTQYF
cdr3_nt: TGTGCCAGCAGCTCGGTGGGGGGGCATGCGGATACGCAGTATTTT

clone_size: once
j_call: TRBJ1-2
d_call: -
v_call: TRBV7-9
cdr3_aa: CASATVYGYTF
cdr3_nt: TGTGCCAGCGCGACAGTATACGGCTACACCTTC

clone_size: once
j_call: TRBJ2-3
d_call: TRBD2
v_call: TRBV7-2
cdr3_aa: CASSERTPGLAQGDTQYF
cdr3_nt: TGTGCCAGCAGCGAACGGACACCGGGACTAGCCCAGGGAGATACGCAGTATTTT

clone_size: -
j_call: TRBJ1-2
d_call: -
v_call: TRBV5-5
cdr3_aa: CASSLEFTVNYGYTF
cdr3_nt: TGTGCCAGCAGCTTGGAATTTACGGTTAACTATGGCTACACCTTC

clone_size: -
j_call: TRBJ2-2
d_call: TRBD1
v_call: TRBV2
cdr3_aa: CATSDRANTGELFF
cdr3_nt: TGTGCCACCTCAGACAGGGCGAACACCGGGGAGCTGTTTTTT

clone_size: -
j_call: TRBJ1-5
d_call: -
v_call: TRBV4-1
cdr3_aa: CASSRSISNQPQHF
cdr3_nt: TGCGCCAGCAGCCGTTCCATTAGCAATCAGCCCCAGCATTTT

clone_size: few
j_call: TRBJ1-4
d_call: TRBD1
v_call: TRBV27
cdr3_aa: CASSSGQGGYEKLFF
cdr3_nt: TGTGCCAGCAGTTCGGGACAGGGAGGTTATGAAAAACTGTTTTTT

clone_size: -
j_call: TRBJ2-7
d_call: -
v_call: TRBV25-1
cdr3_aa: CASSDTLQGAVKEQYF
cdr3_nt: TGTGCCAGCAGTGACACACTTCAGGGCGCGGTGAAGGAGCAGTACTTC

clone_size: few
j_call: TRBJ2-7
d_call: -
v_call: TRBV7-8
cdr3_aa: CASSLGPLNSYEQYF
cdr3_nt: TGTGCCAGCAGCTTAGGTCCACTTAACTCCTACGAGCAGTACTTC

clone_size: -
j_call: TRBJ1-2
d_call: -
v_call: TRBV7-2
cdr3_aa: CASSLARLNYGYTF
cdr3_nt: TGTGCCAGCAGCTTAGCGCGCCTCAACTATGGCTACACCTTC

clone_size: -
j_call: TRBJ1-3
d_call: TRBD1
v_call: TRBV7-6
cdr3_aa: CASSIRTGTGNTIYF
cdr3_nt: TGTGCCAGCAGCATAAGGACAGGCACTGGAAACACCATATATTTT

clone_size: once
j_call: TRBJ2-1
d_call: -
v_call: TRBV7-6
cdr3_aa: CASSLGGRFNEQFF
cdr3_nt: TGTGCCAGCAGCTTGGGCGGGCGCTTCAATGAGCAGTTCTTC

clone_size: -
j_call: TRBJ1-1
d_call: -
v_call: TRBV7-2
cdr3_aa: CASSSRTATNTEAFF
cdr3_nt: TGTGCCAGCAGCTCGAGGACAGCCACTAACACTGAAGCTTTCTTT

clone_size: -
j_call: TRBJ2-7
d_call: TRBD1
v_call: TRBV19
cdr3_aa: CASSIRTGTYEQYF
cdr3_nt: TGTGCCAGTAGTATTCGGACAGGTACTTACGAGCAGTACTTC

clone_size: -
j_call: TRBJ2-1
d_call: TRBD1
v_call: TRBV6-6
cdr3_aa: CASTDRGGEQFF
cdr3_nt: TGTGCCAGCACGGACAGGGGAGGGGAGCAGTTCTTC

clone_size: -
j_call: TRBJ2-1
d_call: -
v_call: TRBV6-4
cdr3_aa: CASSGGGSGPYNEQFF
cdr3_nt: TGTGCCAGCAGTGGGGGGGGCTCCGGGCCCTACAATGAGCAGTTCTTC

clone_size: -
j_call: TRBJ2-4
d_call: -
v_call: TRBV6-6
cdr3_aa: CASSYSRLWSINIQYF
cdr3_nt: TGTGCCAGCAGTTACTCGCGACTCTGGAGCATAAACATTCAGTACTTC

clone_size: once
j_call: TRBJ2-7
d_call: -
v_call: TRBV5-1
cdr3_aa: CASSFAGARHEQYF
cdr3_nt: TGCGCCAGCAGCTTCGCGGGGGCGAGGCACGAGCAGTACTTC

clone_size: -
j_call: TRBJ2-7
d_call: TRBD1
v_call: TRBV11-2
cdr3_aa: CASSLITSGQGDEQYF
cdr3_nt: TGTGCCAGCAGCTTGATAACTTCGGGACAGGGTGACGAGCAGTACTTC

clone_size: -
j_call: TRBJ2-3
d_call: -
v_call: TRBV6-4
cdr3_aa: CASSDSAFDTQYF
cdr3_nt: TGTGCCAGCAGTGACTCGGCCTTTGATACGCAGTATTTT

clone_size: -
j_call: TRBJ2-7
d_call: TRBD1
v_call: TRBV28
cdr3_aa: CASSFAQGAYEQYF
cdr3_nt: TGTGCCAGCAGTTTTGCACAGGGGGCCTACGAGCAGTACTTC

clone_size: -
j_call: TRBJ2-7
d_call: -
v_call: TRBV5-1
cdr3_aa: CASSLLTEQYF
cdr3_nt: TGCGCCAGCAGCCTCTTAACAGAGCAGTACTTC

clone_size: -
j_call: TRBJ1-2
d_call: -
v_call: TRBV11-2
cdr3_aa: CASSPGTSTGYGYTF
cdr3_nt: TGTGCCAGCAGCCCCGGGACATCAACGGGCTATGGCTACACCTTC

clone_size: -
j_call: TRBJ2-1
d_call: -
v_call: TRBV7-9
cdr3_aa: CASSLARDGRQFF
cdr3_nt: TGTGCCAGCAGCTTAGCGCGGGACGGACGGCAGTTCTTC

clone_size: once
j_call: TRBJ2-3
d_call: TRBD2
v_call: TRBV4-2
cdr3_aa: CASSQAPGSGMYTQYF
cdr3_nt: TGTGCCAGCAGCCAGGCCCCGGGTAGCGGGATGTATACGCAGTATTTT

clone_size: -
j_call: TRBJ2-4
d_call: TRBD2
v_call: TRBV4-1
cdr3_aa: CASSQGGDYPKNSQYF
cdr3_nt: TGCGCCAGCAGCCAAGGGGGGGACTATCCCAAAAACAGTCAGTACTTC

clone_size: -
j_call: TRBJ1-4
d_call: TRBD1
v_call: TRBV19
cdr3_aa: CASGAGTGFRDEKLFF
cdr3_nt: TGTGCCAGTGGGGCCGGGACAGGGTTTCGTGATGAAAAACTGTTTTTT

clone_size: -
j_call: TRBJ2-1
d_call: -
v_call: TRBV7-2
cdr3_aa: CASSLDGRGRTGNEQFF
cdr3_nt: TGTGCCAGCAGCTTAGACGGGAGGGGGCGCACGGGAAATGAGCAGTTCTTC

clone_size: -
j_call: TRBJ2-4
d_call: -
v_call: TRBV21-1
cdr3_aa: CASSKGAGAGSYF
cdr3_nt: TGTGCCAGCAGCAAAGGGGCGGGCGCAGGATCGTACTTC

clone_size: few
j_call: TRBJ1-5
d_call: -
v_call: TRBV6-5
cdr3_aa: CASRPTGRNQPQHF
cdr3_nt: TGTGCCAGCAGGCCCACAGGGCGCAATCAGCCCCAGCATTTT

clone_size: -
j_call: TRBJ2-1
d_call: -
v_call: TRBV30
cdr3_aa: CAWSGPGDEQFF
cdr3_nt: TGTGCCTGGAGTGGCCCAGGGGATGAGCAGTTCTTC